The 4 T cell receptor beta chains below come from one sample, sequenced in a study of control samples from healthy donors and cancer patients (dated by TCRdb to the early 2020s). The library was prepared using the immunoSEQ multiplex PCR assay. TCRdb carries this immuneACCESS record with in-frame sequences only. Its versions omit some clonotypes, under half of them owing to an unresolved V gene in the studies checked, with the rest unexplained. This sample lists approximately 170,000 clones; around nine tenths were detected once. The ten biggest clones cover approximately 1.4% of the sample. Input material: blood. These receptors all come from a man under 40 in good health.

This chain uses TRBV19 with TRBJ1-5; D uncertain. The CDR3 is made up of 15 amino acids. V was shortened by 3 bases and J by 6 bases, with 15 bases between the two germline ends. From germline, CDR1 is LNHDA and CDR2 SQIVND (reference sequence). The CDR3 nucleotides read TGTGCCAGTAGTATCCCCCCCCAGGTGGCTCAGCCCCAGCATTTT. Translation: CASSIPPQVAQPQHF.

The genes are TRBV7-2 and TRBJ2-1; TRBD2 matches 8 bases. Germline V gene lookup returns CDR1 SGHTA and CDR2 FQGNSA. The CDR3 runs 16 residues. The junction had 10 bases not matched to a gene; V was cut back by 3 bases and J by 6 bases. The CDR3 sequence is CASSFGRQRGSNEQFF. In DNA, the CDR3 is TGTGCCAGCAGCTTTGGTCGCCAGCGGGGGAGCAATGAGCAGTTCTTC.

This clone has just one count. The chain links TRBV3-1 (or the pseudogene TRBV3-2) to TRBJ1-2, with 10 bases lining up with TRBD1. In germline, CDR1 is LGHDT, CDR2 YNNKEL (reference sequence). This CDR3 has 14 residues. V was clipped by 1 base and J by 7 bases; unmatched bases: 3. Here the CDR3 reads CASSQGTGGVGYTF. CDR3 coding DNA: TGTGCCAGCAGCCAAGGGACAGGGGGTGTTGGCTACACCTTC.

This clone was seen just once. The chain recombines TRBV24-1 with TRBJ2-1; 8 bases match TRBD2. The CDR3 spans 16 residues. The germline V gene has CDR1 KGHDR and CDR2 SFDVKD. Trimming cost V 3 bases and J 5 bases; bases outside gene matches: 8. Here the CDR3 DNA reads TGTGCCACCAGTGATACTAGCGGTGGGGATAACAATGAGCAGTTCTTC. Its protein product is CATSDTSGGDNNEQFF.